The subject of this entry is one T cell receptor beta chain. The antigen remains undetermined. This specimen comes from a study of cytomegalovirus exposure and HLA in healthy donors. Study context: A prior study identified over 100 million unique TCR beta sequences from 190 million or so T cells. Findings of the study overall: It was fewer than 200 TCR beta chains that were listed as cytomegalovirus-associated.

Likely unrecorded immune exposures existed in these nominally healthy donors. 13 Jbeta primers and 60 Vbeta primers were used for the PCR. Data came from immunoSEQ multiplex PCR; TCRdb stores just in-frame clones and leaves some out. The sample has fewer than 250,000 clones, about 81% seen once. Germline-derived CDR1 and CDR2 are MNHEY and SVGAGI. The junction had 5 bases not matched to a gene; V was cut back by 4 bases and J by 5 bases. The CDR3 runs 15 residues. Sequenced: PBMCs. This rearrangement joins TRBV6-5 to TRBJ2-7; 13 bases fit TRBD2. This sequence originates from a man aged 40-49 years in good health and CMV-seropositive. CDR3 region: CASSSRTSGSDEQYV. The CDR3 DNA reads TGTGCCAGCAGTTCCCGGACTAGCGGGAGCGACGAGCAGTACGTC.